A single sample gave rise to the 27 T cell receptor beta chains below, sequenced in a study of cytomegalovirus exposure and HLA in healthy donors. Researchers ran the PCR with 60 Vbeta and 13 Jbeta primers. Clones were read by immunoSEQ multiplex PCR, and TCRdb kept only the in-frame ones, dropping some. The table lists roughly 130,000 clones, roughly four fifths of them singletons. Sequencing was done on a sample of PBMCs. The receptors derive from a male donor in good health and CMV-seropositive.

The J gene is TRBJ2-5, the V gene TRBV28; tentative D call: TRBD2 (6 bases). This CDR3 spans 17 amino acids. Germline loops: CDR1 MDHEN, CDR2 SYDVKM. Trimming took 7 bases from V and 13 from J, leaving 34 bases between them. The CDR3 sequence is CASIAAGGSGIQPPVYF. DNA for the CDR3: TGTGCCAGCATCGCGGCTGGGGGTAGCGGCATACAGCCTCCCGTGTACTTC. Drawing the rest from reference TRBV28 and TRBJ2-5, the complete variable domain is DVKVTQSSRYLVKRTGEKVFLECVQDMDHENMFWYRQDPGLGLRLIYFSYDVKMKEKGDIPEGYSVSREKKERFSLILESASTNQTSMYLCASIAAGGSGIQPPVYFGPGTRLLVL.

CDR3 sequence reads: CASSPRGQTYNEQFF. Written as DNA, the CDR3 is TGTGCCAGCAGCCCCAGGGGGCAAACCTACAATGAGCAGTTCTTC. V gene TRBV11-3 combines with J gene TRBJ2-1; the match to TRBD1 covers 8 bases. V shed 5 bases, J shed 2 bases, and the junction held 5 bases outside the gene matches. The CDR3 extends over 15 amino acids. Germline loops: CDR1 SGHNT, CDR2 YENEEA.

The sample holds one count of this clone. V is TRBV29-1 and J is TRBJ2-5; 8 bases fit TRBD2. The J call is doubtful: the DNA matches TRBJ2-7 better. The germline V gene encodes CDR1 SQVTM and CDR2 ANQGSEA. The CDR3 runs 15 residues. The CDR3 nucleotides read TGCAGCGTCGATTCGGGACTAGGCCCGGGGTCCGAGCAGTACTTC. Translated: CSVDSGLGPGSEQYF.

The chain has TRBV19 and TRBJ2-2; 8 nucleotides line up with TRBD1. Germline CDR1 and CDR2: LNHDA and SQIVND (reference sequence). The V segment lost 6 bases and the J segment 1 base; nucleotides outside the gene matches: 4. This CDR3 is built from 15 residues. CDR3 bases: TGTGCCAGTAGCTTCGGACAGGGGAACACCGGGGAGCTGTTTTTT. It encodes CASSFGQGNTGELFF.

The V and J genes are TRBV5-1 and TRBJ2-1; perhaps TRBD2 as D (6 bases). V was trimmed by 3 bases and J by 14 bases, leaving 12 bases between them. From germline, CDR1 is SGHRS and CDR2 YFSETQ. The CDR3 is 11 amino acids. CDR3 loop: CASSSSEREFF. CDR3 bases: TGCGCCAGCAGCTCATCCGAGCGGGAGTTCTTC.

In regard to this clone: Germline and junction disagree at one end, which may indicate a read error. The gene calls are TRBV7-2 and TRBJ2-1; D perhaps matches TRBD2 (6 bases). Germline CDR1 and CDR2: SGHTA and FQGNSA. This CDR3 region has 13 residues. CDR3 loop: CVSSLGGYNEQFF. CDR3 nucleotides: TGTGTCAGCAGCTTAGGAGGGTACAATGAGCAGTTCTTC.

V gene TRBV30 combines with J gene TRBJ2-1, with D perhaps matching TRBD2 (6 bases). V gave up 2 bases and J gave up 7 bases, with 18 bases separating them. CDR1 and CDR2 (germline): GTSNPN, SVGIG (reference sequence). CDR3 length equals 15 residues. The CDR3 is CAWSHAATGGNEQFF. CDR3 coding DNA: TGTGCCTGGAGTCACGCGGCCACTGGGGGGAATGAGCAGTTCTTC.

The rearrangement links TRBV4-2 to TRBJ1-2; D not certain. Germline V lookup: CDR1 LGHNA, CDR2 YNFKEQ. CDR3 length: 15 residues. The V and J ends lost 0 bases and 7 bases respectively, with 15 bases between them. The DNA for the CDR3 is TGTGCCAGCAGCCAAGAAGGGAGGAAGGGTGGTGGCTACACCTTC. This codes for CASSQEGRKGGGYTF.

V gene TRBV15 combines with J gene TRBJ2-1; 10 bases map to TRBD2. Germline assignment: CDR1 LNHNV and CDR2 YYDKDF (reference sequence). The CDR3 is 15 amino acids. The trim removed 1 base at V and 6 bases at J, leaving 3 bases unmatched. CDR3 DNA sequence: TGTGCCACCAGCAGAGGGGGACTAGCGTTCAATGAGCAGTTCTTC. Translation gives CATSRGGLAFNEQFF.

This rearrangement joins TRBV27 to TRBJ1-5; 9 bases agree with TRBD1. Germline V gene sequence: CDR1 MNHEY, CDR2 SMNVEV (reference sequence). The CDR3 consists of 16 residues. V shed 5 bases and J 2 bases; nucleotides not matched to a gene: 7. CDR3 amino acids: CASSTTGGKGNQPQHF. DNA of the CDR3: TGTGCCAGCAGTACAACAGGGGGCAAGGGCAATCAGCCCCAGCATTTT.

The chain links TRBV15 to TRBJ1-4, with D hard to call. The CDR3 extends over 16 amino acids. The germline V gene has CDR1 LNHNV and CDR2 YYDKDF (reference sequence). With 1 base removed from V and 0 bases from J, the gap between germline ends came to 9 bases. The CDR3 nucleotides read TGTGCCACCAGCAGAGCCCGGGGTGCAACTAATGAAAAACTGTTTTTT. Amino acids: CATSRARGATNEKLFF.

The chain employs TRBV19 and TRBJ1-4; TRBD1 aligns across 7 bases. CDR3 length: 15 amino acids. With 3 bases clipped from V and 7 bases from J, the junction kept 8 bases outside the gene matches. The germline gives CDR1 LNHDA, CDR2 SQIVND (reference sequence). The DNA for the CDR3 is TGTGCCAGTAGTATTCGGACAGGTACGGTTGAAAAACTGTTTTTT. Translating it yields CASSIRTGTVEKLFF.

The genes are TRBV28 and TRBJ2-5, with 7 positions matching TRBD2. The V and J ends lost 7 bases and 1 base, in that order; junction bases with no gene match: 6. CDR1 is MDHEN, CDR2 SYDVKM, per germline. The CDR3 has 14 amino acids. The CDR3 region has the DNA TGTGCCAGCACCTGGGGGGGACGCCAAGAGACCCAGTACTTC. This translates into CASTWGGRQETQYF.

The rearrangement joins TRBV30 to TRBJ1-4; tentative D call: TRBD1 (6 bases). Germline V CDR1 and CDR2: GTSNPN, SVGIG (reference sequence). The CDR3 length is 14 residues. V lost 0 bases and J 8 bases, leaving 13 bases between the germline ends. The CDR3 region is CAWSVNRAAEKLFF. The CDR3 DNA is TGTGCCTGGAGTGTAAACAGGGCGGCGGAAAAACTGTTTTTT. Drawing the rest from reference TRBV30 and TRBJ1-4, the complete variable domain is SQTIHQWPATLVQPVGSPLSLECTVEGTSNPNLYWYRQAAGRGLQLLFYSVGIGQISSEVPQNLSASRPQDRQFILSSKKLLLSDSGFYLCAWSVNRAAEKLFFGSGTQLSVL.

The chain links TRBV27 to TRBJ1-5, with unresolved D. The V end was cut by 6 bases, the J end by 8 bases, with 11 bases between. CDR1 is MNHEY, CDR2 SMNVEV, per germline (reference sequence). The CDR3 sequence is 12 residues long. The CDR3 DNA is TGTGCCAGCAGCCGGGGTATTGAGCCCCAGCATTTT. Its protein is CASSRGIEPQHF.

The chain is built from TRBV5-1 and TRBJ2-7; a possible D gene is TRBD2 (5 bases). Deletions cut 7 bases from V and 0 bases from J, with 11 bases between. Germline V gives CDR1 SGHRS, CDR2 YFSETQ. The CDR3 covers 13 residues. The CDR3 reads CASSDTSSYEQYF. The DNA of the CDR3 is TGCGCCAGCTCCGACACTAGCTCCTACGAGCAGTACTTC.

CDR3 amino acids: CASSSLAGSYNEQFF. The CDR3 DNA reads TGTGCCAGCAGCTCACTAGCGGGGAGCTACAATGAGCAGTTCTTC. The chain uses TRBV7-2 and TRBJ2-1; 10 positions match TRBD2. The CDR3 contains 15 residues. V gave up 4 bases and J gave up 3 bases; unmatched junction bases: 3. Germline assignment: CDR1 SGHTA and CDR2 FQGNSA.

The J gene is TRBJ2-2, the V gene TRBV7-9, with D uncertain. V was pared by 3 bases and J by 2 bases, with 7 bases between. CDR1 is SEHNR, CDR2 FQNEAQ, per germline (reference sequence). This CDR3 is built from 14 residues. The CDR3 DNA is TGTGCCAGCAGCTTGTCAGGAAACACCGGGGAGCTGTTTTTT. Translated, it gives CASSLSGNTGELFF.

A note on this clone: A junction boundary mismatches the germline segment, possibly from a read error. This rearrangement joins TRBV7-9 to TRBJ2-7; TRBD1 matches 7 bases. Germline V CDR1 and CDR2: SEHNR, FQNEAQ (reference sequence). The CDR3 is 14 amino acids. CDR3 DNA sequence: TGTTCCAGCAGCTTGGGGACAGTGAATCACGAGCAGTACTTC. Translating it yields CSSSLGTVNHEQYF.

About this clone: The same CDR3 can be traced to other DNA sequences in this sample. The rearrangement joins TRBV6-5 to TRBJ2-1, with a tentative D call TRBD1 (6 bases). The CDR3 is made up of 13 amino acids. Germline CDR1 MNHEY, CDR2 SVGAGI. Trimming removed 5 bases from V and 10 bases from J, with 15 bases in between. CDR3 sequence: CASSRHRVQEQFF. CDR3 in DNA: TGTGCCAGCAGTCGTCACAGGGTCCAGGAGCAGTTCTTC.

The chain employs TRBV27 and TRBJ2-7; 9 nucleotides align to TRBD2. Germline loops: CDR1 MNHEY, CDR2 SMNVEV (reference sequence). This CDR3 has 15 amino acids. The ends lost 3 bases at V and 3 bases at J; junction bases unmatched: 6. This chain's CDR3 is CASSFSGSPFYEQYF. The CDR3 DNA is TGTGCCAGCAGTTTTAGCGGGAGTCCCTTCTACGAGCAGTACTTC.

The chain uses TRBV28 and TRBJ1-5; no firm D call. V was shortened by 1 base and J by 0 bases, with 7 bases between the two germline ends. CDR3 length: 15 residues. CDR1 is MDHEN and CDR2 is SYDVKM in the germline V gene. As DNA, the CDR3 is TGTGCCAGCAGTTTATCGCTAAATAGCAATCAGCCCCAGCATTTT. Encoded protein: CASSLSLNSNQPQHF.

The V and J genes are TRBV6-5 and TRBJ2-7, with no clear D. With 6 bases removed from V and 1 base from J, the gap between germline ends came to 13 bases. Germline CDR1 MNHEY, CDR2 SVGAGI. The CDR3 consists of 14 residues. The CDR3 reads CASSGALSSYEQYF. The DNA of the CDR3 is TGTGCCAGCAGCGGTGCACTCTCTTCCTACGAGCAGTACTTC.

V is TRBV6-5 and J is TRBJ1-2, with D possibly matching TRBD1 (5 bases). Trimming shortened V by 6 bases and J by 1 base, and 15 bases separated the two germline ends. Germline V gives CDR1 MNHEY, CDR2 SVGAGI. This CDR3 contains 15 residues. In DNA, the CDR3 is TGTGCCAGCAGGCCCCCAGGGATAATTAACTATGGCTACACCTTC. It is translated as CASRPPGIINYGYTF.

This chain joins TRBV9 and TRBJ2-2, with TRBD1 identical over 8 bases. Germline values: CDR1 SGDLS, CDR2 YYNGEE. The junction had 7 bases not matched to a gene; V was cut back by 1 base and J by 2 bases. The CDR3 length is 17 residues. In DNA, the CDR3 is TGTGCCAGCAGCGTATACCGGGACAGGCCAAACACCGGGGAGCTGTTTTTT. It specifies CASSVYRDRPNTGELFF.

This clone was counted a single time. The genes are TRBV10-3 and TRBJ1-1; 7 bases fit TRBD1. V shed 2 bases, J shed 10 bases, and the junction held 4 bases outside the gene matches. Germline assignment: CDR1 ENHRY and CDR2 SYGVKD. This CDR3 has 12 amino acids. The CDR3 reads CAISEGTEGAFF. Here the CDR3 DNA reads TGTGCCATCAGTGAGGGGACAGAGGGAGCTTTCTTT.

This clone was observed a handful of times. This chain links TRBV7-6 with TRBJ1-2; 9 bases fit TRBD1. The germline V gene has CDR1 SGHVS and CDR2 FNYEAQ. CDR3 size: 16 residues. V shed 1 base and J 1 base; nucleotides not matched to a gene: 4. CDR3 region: CASSLDLGQGNYGYTF. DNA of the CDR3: TGTGCCAGCAGCTTAGACCTGGGACAGGGTAACTATGGCTACACCTTC.